This T cell receptor (beta chain) was found in a study of blood T cell repertoires in COVID-19. Study-wide background: COVID-19 samples, acute and convalescent, were from the United States, Italy and Spain.

The table came from immunoSEQ multiplex PCR; TCRdb's copy has only in-frame clones and leaves some out. Among approximately 97,000 clones listed, approximately 84% were seen once. CDR1 MNHEY and CDR2 SMNVEV come from the germline V gene (reference sequence). This CDR3 has 18 amino acids. The V and J ends lost 4 bases and 0 bases respectively, with 16 bases between them. Sequenced sample: peripheral blood. This sequence joins TRBV27 and TRBJ1-6, with D possibly TRBD1 on 6 matching bases. This clonotype originated in a man aged 55 to 70 with acute or convalescent COVID-19. The DNA for the CDR3 is TGTGCCAGCAGTTCCGCCCGGACAGTCCTCTCCTATAATTCACCCCTCCACTTT. Amino acid sequence: CASSSARTVLSYNSPLHF.